This T cell receptor beta chain was sequenced for a study of T-cell reconstitution after alpha-beta-depleted transplantation in children. Findings and limits, study-wide: In patients about two months after transplant, alpha-beta T cells reportedly arose from several hundred expanded graft clones. After one year, T-cell counts and TCRbeta diversity mostly came from new T cells.

During its preparation, the TCRbeta library received unique molecular identifiers. TCRdb recomputed calls from the PCR reads with MiXCR, one row per CDR3 protein. The sample records 500,000 to 650,000 distinct CDR3 sequences, about an eighth being singletons. The sample holds a few counts of this clonotype. What it binds is unknown. This sequence was found in a male patient between 10 and 17 years old who had a stem cell transplant for acute myeloid leukemia, so the T cells may come from the graft donor. Here the sequenced sample was PBMCs, mostly from graft donor cells, taken 360 days after TCRalphabeta/CD19-depleted stem cell transplant.

This chain's CDR3 is CASSLQNTYEQYF. The CDR3 coding sequence is TGCGCCAGCAGCTTACAGAACACCTACGAGCAGTACTTC. The gene calls are TRBV5-1 and TRBJ2-7; D is unresolved. CDR3 size: 13 residues. The V end lost 2 bases, the J end lost 2 bases, and 8 bases lay between the germline ends. Germline-derived CDR1 and CDR2 are SGHRS and YFSETQ.